This TCR beta chain was captured in a study of Graves' ophthalmopathy and Graves' hyperthyroidism (dated by TCRdb to 2016 to 2019). In terms of the full investigation: Peripheral blood was collected before any treatment was given, at the time of initial diagnosis. To tell Graves' ophthalmopathy apart from Graves' hyperthyroidism, and to predict which patients would progress to ophthalmopathy, the study relied on TCR beta repertoire signatures. Following sample collection, hyperthyroidism patients were given methimazole at a starting dose of 30 mg daily, and ophthalmopathy patients were given high-dose intravenous methylprednisolone. An independent validation cohort comprised 18 hyperthyroidism patients and roughly 15 patients who later progressed from hyperthyroidism to ophthalmopathy. The roughly 100 discovery patients were randomly split 7:3 into training and test sets. In total, 135 blood samples were TCR-sequenced: 40 to 45 ophthalmopathy, 75 hyperthyroidism and about 17 hyperthyroidism-to-ophthalmopathy patients. In five to seven hyperthyroidism patients, the T-cell repertoire of thyroid tissue was compared with the T-cell repertoire of blood. A discovery set of about 99 patients (more than 40 ophthalmopathy, under 65 stable hyperthyroidism) was enrolled to explore V-J signatures distinguishing ophthalmopathy from hyperthyroidism. The paper as a whole reports these results and caveats: In cross-validation, the 13-signature model distinguished ophthalmopathy from stable hyperthyroidism with around 90% sensitivity and about 81% specificity, while in the test set the corresponding values were about 80% and 75%. Most of the expanded thyroid clonotypes with a frequency above 0.001 were also detected in blood, and it was suggested that the thyroid immune response may be reflected by blood repertoires. No statistical method was used to predetermine the sample size, and group allocation was not hidden from the investigators. In validation, the model predicted ophthalmopathy progression with 55% to 71% sensitivity and around 72% specificity; eleven to twelve predicted patients were CT-confirmed with GO in a median of 6.5 months.

For repertoire sequencing, the TCR beta CDR3 regions were amplified from RNA transcripts. A first-round RT-PCR used HTBI primers with the Qiagen OneStep RT-PCR kit, followed by a second-round multiplex PCR, size selection and purification. The libraries underwent paired-end sequencing with 100 bp reads on an Illumina HiSeq2000. In the original analysis: SOAPnuke was used to process the reads, throwing out any read that had adapters, had uncalled bases, had a mean Phred below 15, or lacked an exact constant-primer or identifier match. High-quality paired reads were merged with COPE v1.2.5. Clonotypes were defined as unique nucleotide sequences and were aligned to IMGT TRB V, D and J references using MiTCR v1.1. Analysis was restricted to V-J combinations with a frequency above 0.0001, which covered 98% to 99.2% of repertoires. For each V-J combination, a TCR clonal expansion and chaos score was defined as F50 clonal expansion divided by the chaos observed in the TCRdist matrix. Features were reduced by Welch's t-statistics and random forest to around 13 V-J combinations, which fed a naive Bayes classifier. The similarity between thyroid and blood repertoires was quantified using the Morisita-Horn index. The public reads were reanalyzed by TCRdb: fastp trimming at Q25, MiXCR alignment, in-frame beta chains only. Every CDR3 protein is listed once, alongside the most common genes and DNA of its rows. Here the V and J calls rest on TCRdb's processing, not on the authors' analysis. Present in this sample are about 210,000 distinct CDR3 sequences, roughly 27% of which were seen just once. Together, the top ten hold approximately 8.2% of the sample.

Ophthalmopathy patients were characterized by moderately to severely active disease, a Clinical Activity Score of at least 3, a NOSPECS grade of at least 4, and a disease duration under 3 months. Patients with other autoimmune diseases, uncontrolled infections, pregnancy or lactation were excluded from the study. Diagnosis relied on clinical symptoms, serum thyroxine, TRAb, thyroid ultrasound and orbital computed tomography. Ficoll-Paque density gradient centrifugation was used to isolate PBMCs from 9.5 to 10 ml of fresh peripheral blood. Trizol reagent was used to extract the total RNA, and its quality was then checked on an Agilent 2100 Bioanalyzer. As concerns this clonotype: Its antigen has not been determined. The input lacks base qualities; no much larger clone sits a single base away.

CDR1 and CDR2 (MDHEN, SYDVKM) derive from the germline V gene. Its CDR3 holds 12 amino acids, cysteine through phenylalanine. Of all the DNA, just the CDR3 is kept, 36 bases in frame from base 1. V loses 7 bases, J loses 2 bases, and the germline ends lie 9 bases apart. The source material was peripheral blood. This receptor chain uses TRBV28 and TRBJ2-7, with no reliable assignment of the D segment. The clonotype was recovered from a middle-aged man with Graves' ophthalmopathy. Donor details come from another sample of the same person, matched by shared clones. CDR3 region: CASTGLTYEQYF. The DNA is TGTGCCAGCACCGGGCTGACCTACGAGCAGTACTTC.